One sample yielded the 8 T cell receptor beta chains listed below, sequenced in a study of blood T cell repertoires in COVID-19. Method: immunoSEQ multiplex PCR; TCRdb's copy keeps in-frame clones and lacks some. The data show around 250,000 clones, with approximately 82% seen just once and 8.6% held by the top ten. Sequencing used peripheral blood. The receptors were gathered from a man between 40 and 49 years old with active or convalescent COVID-19.

J is TRBJ1-6 and V is TRBV30; 7 nucleotides match TRBD1. The CDR3 covers 14 residues. CDR1 and CDR2 from the germline V gene are GTSNPN and SVGIG (reference sequence). With V trimmed by 0 bases and J by 9 bases, 5 bases remained unmatched. CDR3 sequence: CAWSVGRGSSPLHF. DNA of the CDR3: TGTGCCTGGAGTGTCGGCAGGGGGTCTTCACCCCTCCACTTT.

This clone was seen just once. The chain links TRBV11-2 to TRBJ2-6; weak D call: TRBD1 (5 bases). Germline V lookup: CDR1 SGHAT, CDR2 FQNNGV. V shed 1 base and J shed 0 bases, with 16 bases lying between them. This CDR3 is built from 19 residues. The CDR3 loop is CASSLGGGDGLSGANVLTF. In DNA, the CDR3 is TGTGCCAGCAGCTTAGGGGGCGGCGATGGCCTCTCTGGGGCCAACGTCCTGACTTTC.

The chain has TRBV2 and TRBJ1-5, with 7 bases matching TRBD1. Per germline, CDR1 SNHLY and CDR2 FYNNEI. With 5 bases clipped from V and 5 bases from J, the junction kept 9 bases outside the gene matches. This CDR3 comprises 15 residues. The CDR3 loop reads CASSPEIQGYQPQHF. In DNA, the CDR3 is TGTGCCAGCAGTCCCGAGATACAGGGGTATCAGCCCCAGCATTTT.

CDR3 DNA sequence: TGTGCCAGTAGCGTCACAGGGGGCGTTGAAAAACTGTTTTTT. Its translation is CASSVTGGVEKLFF. The chain combines TRBV19 with TRBJ1-4, with TRBD1 identical over 9 bases. The CDR3 is 14 residues long. V was pared by 6 bases and J by 7 bases, with 6 bases of the junction left unmatched. Germline V gene lookup returns CDR1 LNHDA and CDR2 SQIVND (reference sequence). Full variable domain (outside the CDR3, taken from reference TRBV19 and TRBJ1-4): DGGITQSPKYLFRKEGQNVTLSCEQNLNHDAMYWYRQDPGQGLRLIYYSQIVNDFQKGDIAEGYSVSREKKESFPLTVTSAQKNPTAFYLCASSVTGGVEKLFFGSGTQLSVL.

The rearrangement links TRBV27 to TRBJ1-2; 7 nucleotides align to TRBD1. V shed 4 bases and J 8 bases; nucleotides not matched to a gene: 4. The CDR3 runs 12 residues. CDR1 is MNHEY, CDR2 SMNVEV, per germline (reference sequence). The CDR3 loop reads CASSSQGEGYTF. As DNA, the CDR3 is TGTGCCAGCAGTTCGCAGGGGGAGGGCTACACCTTC.

The chain recombines TRBV28 with TRBJ1-4, with TRBD1 identical over 8 bases. Germline V CDR1 and CDR2: MDHEN, SYDVKM. V lost 7 bases, J lost 2 bases, and 6 bases stayed unmatched. The CDR3 is 15 amino acids. CDR3 region: CASNPDRVTNEKLFF. DNA for the CDR3: TGTGCCAGCAACCCGGACAGGGTTACTAATGAAAAACTGTTTTTT.

V and J are TRBV19 and TRBJ1-1; D gene uncertain. V was clipped by 4 bases and J by 4 bases, with 19 bases between them. The length of the CDR3 is 16 residues. From germline, CDR1 is LNHDA and CDR2 SQIVND (reference sequence). The CDR3 DNA sequence: TGTGCCAGTAGTAGGGCACGCCCTGAGATGGGCACTGAAGCTTTCTTT. It encodes CASSRARPEMGTEAFF.

This clone was seen a single time. V is TRBV5-8 and J is TRBJ2-5; 11 positions agree with TRBD1. The J segment lost 5 bases and the V segment lost 4 bases, leaving 7 bases of the junction unmatched. CDR1 and CDR2 from the germline V gene are SGHTS and YDEGEE. The CDR3 extends over 15 amino acids. The CDR3 is CASSTRTGGSETQYF. CDR3 sequence (DNA): TGTGCCAGCAGCACCCGGACAGGGGGCAGCGAGACCCAGTACTTC.